Included here is one TCR beta chain sequence, with context. Each UMI harboured a 6-nucleotide sample barcode and was appended via template switching. Both the TCRalpha cDNA and the TCRbeta cDNA were taken through two nested PCRs, lasting about 16 and 10 cycles. TCRdb reanalyzed the 5' RACE reads and collapses them to one entry per CDR3 protein, without DNA. This table lists approximately 400,000 distinct CDR3 sequences. Unsorted whole blood yielded the total RNA, with T cells left unselected. CDR3 length: 17 residues. Germline values: CDR1 SEHNR, CDR2 FQNEAQ (reference sequence). This specimen belongs to a study of monozygotic twins with inflammatory bowel disease.

The sample taken for sequencing was blood. The chain is built from TRBV7-9 and TRBJ2-2; the TCRdb call, TRBD1, lacks DNA for checking. This receptor was identified in a human donor with ulcerative colitis or Crohn's disease, or a healthy co-twin of an affected twin (not recorded which). CDR3 protein: CASSPTLGLPPTGELFF.